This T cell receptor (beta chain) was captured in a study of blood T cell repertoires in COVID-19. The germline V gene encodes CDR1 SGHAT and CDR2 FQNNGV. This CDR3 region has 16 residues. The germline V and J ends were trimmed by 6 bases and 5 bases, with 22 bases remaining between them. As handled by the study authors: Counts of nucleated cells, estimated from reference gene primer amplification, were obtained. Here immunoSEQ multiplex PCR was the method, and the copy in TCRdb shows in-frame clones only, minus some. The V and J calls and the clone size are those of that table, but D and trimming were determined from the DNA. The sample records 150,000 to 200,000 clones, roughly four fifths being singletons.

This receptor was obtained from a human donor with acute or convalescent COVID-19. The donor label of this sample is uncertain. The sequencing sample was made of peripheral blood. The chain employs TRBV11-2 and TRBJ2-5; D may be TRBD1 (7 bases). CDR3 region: CASRRGQTRGQETQYF. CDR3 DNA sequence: TGTGCCAGCAGGCGGGGCCAAACGAGGGGGCAGGAGACCCAGTACTTC. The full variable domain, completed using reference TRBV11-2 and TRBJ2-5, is EAGVAQSPRYKIIEKRQSVAFWCNPISGHATLYWYQQILGQGPKLLIQFQNNGVVDDSQLPKDRFSAERLKGVDSTLKIQPAKLEDSAVYLCASRRGQTRGQETQYFGPGTRLLVL.